These T cell receptor beta chains were read from a single sample in a study of blood T cell repertoires in COVID-19. The assay was immunoSEQ multiplex PCR, and TCRdb's table has in-frame clones only and misses some. The table records some 340,000 clones, 75% to 90% of them present only once. The sample consisted of PBMCs or T cells enriched from blood (not recorded which). These receptors were collected from a woman aged 45-60 years who had recovered from COVID-19. The conserved cysteine and the conserved F or W are not part of the CDR3 here.

>TRBV19|13
ASGRDTFSGNTIY
>TRBV30|10
AWRDSGNTIY
>TRBV3-1/TRBV3-2|13
ASSQGLLAGGGEF
>TRBV4-1|15
ASSQDGTGPTPYEQY
>TRBV12-5|15
ASGSPWAGVGADTQY
>TRBV14|13
ASSSLAGGHNEQF
>TRBV11-2|12
ASSSRVAGTEAF
>TRBV2|12
ASSEEFSFTEAF
>TRBV5-1|13
ASSPDRGENQPQH
>TRBV2|13
ASSEFSGTGDGYT
>TRBV3-1/TRBV3-2|11
ASSQDWARSAF
>TRBV5-6|13
ASSPTGQGTYGYT
>TRBV2|9
ASSVYTEAF
>TRBV28|13
ASIRGTGIGYGYT
>TRBV27|13
ASSRRQGTNEKLF
>TRBV11-2|15
ASSLIPAGATGNTIY
>TRBV4-1|12
ASSQDNGVRELF
>TRBV19|14
ASSFLPGQGIGGYT
>TRBV29-1|11
SATKQGTETQY
>TRBV5-4|13
AVKPGQGIAGELF
>TRBV5-4|11
ASSFPLSEKLF
>TRBV30|11
AWSGGQNEKLF
>TRBV6-5|11
ASRTNSNTEAF
>TRBV7-2|15
ASSRTALNSGANVLT
>TRBV6-6|11
ASSRDRVDGYT
>TRBV18|14
ASSPVGGQGSQPQH
>TRBV7-9|11
ASSTQDTYEQY
>TRBV7-2|13
ASSLRGANTGELF
>TRBV29-1|9
SVTGVDGYT
>TRBV7-2|13
ASSVPTGEGSGYT
>TRBV6-4|14
ASSPERGLSYNEQF
>TRBV12-3/TRBV12-4|11
ASSLVVENIQY
>TRBV30|14
AWNRDAGGFNYGYT
>TRBV29-1|11
SVARSQDQPQH
>TRBV11-2|13
ASSVAGGLYNEQF